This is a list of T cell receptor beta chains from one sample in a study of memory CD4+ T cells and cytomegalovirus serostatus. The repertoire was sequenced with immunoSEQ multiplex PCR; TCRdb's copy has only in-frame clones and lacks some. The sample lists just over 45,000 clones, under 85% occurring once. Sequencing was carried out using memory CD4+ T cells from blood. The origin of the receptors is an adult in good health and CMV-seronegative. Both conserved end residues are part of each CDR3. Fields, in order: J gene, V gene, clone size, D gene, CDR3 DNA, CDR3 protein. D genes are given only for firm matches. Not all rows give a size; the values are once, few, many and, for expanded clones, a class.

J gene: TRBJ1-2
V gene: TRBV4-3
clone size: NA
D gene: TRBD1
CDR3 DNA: TGCGCCAGCAGCCACCCCGGGACAGGGTCGTTTGGCTACACCTTC
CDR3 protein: CASSHPGTGSFGYTF

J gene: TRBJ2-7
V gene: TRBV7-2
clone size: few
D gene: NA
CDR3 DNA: TGTGCCAGCAGCTTAGGACAGGAGGCGGAGGAGCAGTACTTC
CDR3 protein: CASSLGQEAEEQYF

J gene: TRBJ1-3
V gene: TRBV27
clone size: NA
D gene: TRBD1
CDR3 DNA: TGTGCCAGCAGTTCCGGACAGGGAGGGTCGGGAAACACCATATATTTT
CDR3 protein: CASSSGQGGSGNTIYF

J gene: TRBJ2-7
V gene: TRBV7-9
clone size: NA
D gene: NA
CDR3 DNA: TGTGCCAGCAGCCAAATCAATCCGGGGGCGCCAGAGGACTTC
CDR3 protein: CASSQINPGAPEDF

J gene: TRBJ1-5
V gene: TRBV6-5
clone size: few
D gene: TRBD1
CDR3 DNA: TGTGCCAGCAGTGCAGGGGGCAGGGATCAGCCCCAGCATTTT
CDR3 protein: CASSAGGRDQPQHF

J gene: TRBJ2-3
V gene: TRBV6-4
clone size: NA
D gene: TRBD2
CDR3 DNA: TGTGCCAGCAGTGTTGTAGCGGGGGGTACAGATACGCAGTATTTT
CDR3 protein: CASSVVAGGTDTQYF

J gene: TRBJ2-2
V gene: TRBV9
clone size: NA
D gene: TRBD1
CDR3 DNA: TGTGCCAGCAGCGTGGGGACAGGGGACTCCGGGGAGCTGTTTTTT
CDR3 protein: CASSVGTGDSGELFF

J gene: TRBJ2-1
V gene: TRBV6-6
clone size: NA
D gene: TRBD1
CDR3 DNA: TGTGCCAGCAGCCCCGACAGGGTAGGGACGTACAATGAGCAGTTCTTC
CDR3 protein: CASSPDRVGTYNEQFF

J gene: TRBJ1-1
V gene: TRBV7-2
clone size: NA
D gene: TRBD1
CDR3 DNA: TGTGCCAGCAGCCCGCGACAGGGGGCTTACACTGAAGCTTTCTTT
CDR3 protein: CASSPRQGAYTEAFF

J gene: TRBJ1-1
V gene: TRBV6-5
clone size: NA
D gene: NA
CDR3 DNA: TGTGCCAGCAGTCCCGACCCGGCAGGGACTGAAGCTTTCTTT
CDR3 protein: CASSPDPAGTEAFF

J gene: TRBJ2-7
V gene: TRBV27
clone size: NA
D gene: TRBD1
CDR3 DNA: TGTGCCAGCAGTCTAAGCCCCCTGGGACAGGGGGTTACCTACGAGCGGTACTTC
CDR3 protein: CASSLSPLGQGVTYERYF

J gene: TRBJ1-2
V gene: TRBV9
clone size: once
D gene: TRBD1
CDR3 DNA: TGTGCCAGCAGCGTAGAACAGGGGTATGGCTACACCTTC
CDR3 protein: CASSVEQGYGYTF

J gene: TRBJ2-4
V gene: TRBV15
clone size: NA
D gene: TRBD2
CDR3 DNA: TGTGCCACCAGCAGAGATACGCGGGGGGGCCGACTAAAGTGGGACATTCAGTACTTC
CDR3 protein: CATSRDTRGGRLKWDIQYF

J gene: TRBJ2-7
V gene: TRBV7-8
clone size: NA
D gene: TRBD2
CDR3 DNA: TGTGCCAGCAGCTTAGCGGGGGGGAACTACGAGCAGTACTTC
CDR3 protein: CASSLAGGNYEQYF

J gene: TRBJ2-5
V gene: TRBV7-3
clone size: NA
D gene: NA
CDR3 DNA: TGTGCCAGCAGCTCCCAGGGCGGGGAGACCCAGTACTTC
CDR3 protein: CASSSQGGETQYF

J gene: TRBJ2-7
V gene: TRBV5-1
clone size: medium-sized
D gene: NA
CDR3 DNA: TGCGCCAGCAGCGTACCGACGCCGGAGCAGTACTTC
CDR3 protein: CASSVPTPEQYF

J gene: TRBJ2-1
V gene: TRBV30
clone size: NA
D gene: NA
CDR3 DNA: TGTGCCTGGGGCAAATCGGGGGTCGCGGGCGATGAGCAGTTCTTC
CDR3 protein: CAWGKSGVAGDEQFF

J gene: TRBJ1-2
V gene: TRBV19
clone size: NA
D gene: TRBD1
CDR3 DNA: TGTGCCAGTAGTACGGGGACAGGGGTATATGGCTACACCTTC
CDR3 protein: CASSTGTGVYGYTF

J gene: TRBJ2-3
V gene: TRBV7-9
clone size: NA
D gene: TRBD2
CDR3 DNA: TGTGCCAGCAGCTCGACGACTAGCGGGAGCACAGATACGCAGTATTTT
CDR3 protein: CASSSTTSGSTDTQYF

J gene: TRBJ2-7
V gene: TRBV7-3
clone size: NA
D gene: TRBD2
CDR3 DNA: TGTGCCAGCAGCTTGTTAGCGGGCCCCTACGAGCAGTACTTC
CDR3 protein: CASSLLAGPYEQYF

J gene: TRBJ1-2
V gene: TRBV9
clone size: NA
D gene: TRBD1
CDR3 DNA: TGTGCCAGCATAGACCAGGGACAGTTTCGACCCTTTGGCTACACCTTC
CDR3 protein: CASIDQGQFRPFGYTF

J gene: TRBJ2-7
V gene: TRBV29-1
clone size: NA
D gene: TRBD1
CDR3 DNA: TGCAGCGTTGTAGGGGGCCGGGACAGGGGACCCTACGAGCAGTACTTC
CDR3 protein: CSVVGGRDRGPYEQYF

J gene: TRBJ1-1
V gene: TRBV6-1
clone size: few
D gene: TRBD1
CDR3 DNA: TGTGCCAGCCGGGACAGGGTGTCCGAGAACACTGAAGCTTTCTTT
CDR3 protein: CASRDRVSENTEAFF

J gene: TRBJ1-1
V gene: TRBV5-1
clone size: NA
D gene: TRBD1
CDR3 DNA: TGCGCCAGCAGCTCAAGGGACAGGGGAAACACTGAAGCTTTCTTT
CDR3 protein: CASSSRDRGNTEAFF

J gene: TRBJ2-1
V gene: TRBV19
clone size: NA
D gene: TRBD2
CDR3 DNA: TGTGCCAGTAGCGGTACCCTCTTAGCGGGGGGACGGGAGGGGCAGTTCTTC
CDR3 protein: CASSGTLLAGGREGQFF

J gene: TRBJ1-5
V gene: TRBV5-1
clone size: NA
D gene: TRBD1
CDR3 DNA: TGCGCCAGCAGCTTGTGGGACAGGGAAAAAGGGTTTCAGCCCCAGCATTTT
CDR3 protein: CASSLWDREKGFQPQHF

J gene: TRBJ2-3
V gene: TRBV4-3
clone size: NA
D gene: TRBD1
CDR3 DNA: TGCGCCAGCAGCCAAGGGACAGGGCTTAAGTCCCAAAACACAGATACGCAGTATTTT
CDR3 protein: CASSQGTGLKSQNTDTQYF

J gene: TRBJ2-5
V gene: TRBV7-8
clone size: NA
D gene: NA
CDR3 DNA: TGTGCCAGCAAAAAAGGAGGGCCCTTAGGGGAGACCCAGTACTTC
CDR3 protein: CASKKGGPLGETQYF

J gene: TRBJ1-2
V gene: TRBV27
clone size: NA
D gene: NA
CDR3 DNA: TGTGCCAGCTGGGGCAGGGCCTCCCGAGCTAACTATGGCTACACCTTC
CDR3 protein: CASWGRASRANYGYTF

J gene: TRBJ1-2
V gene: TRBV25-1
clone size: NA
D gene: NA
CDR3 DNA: TGTGCCAGCAGTGATCCCGGGGAGAACTATGGCTACACCTTC
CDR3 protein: CASSDPGENYGYTF

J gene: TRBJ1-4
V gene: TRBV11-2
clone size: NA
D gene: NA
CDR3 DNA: TGTGCCAGCAGCAGCTTTCTCTCAACTAATGAAAAACTGTTTTTT
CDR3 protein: CASSSFLSTNEKLFF

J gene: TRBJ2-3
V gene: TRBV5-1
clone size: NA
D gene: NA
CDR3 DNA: TGCGCCAGCAGCCTGGGGGCTGTCACAGATACGCAGTATTTT
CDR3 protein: CASSLGAVTDTQYF

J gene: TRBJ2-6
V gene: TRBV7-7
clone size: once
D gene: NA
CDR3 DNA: TGTGCTAGCAGCCCACAGGGTGCCTCTGGGGCCAACGTCCTGACTTTC
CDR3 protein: CASSPQGASGANVLTF

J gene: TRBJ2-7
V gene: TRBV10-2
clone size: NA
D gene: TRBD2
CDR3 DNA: TGCGCCAGCAGGCTAGCGGGGTCCTACGAGCAGTACTTC
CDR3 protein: CASRLAGSYEQYF

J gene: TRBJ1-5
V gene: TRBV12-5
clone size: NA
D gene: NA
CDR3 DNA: TGTGCTAGTGGTCCCGACGAGGGGGACTTCCAGCCCCAGCATTTT
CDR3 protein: CASGPDEGDFQPQHF

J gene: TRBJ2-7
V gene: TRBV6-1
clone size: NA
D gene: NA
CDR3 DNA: TGTGCCAGCAGTGAAGTGGGAGGTCAGGACTACGAGCAGTACTTC
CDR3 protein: CASSEVGGQDYEQYF

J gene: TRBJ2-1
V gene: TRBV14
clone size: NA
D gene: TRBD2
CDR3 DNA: TGTGCCAGCTCCCCATTAGGGCGGGGGGGAAAGGACAATGAGCAGTTCTTC
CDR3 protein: CASSPLGRGGKDNEQFF

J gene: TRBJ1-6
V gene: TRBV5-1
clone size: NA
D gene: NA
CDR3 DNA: TGCGCCAGCAGCTTGACAGGGCCAAATTCACCCCTCCACTTT
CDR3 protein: CASSLTGPNSPLHF

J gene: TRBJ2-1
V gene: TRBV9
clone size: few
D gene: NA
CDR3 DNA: TGTGCCAGCAGCTTTAGCTGGGGGGAGAGGGGCAATGAGCAGTTCTTC
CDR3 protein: CASSFSWGERGNEQFF

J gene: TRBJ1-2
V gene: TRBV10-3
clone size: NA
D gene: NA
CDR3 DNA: TGTGCCATCAGTGAGACCGGGTATGGGGCTGGCTACACCTTC
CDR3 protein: CAISETGYGAGYTF

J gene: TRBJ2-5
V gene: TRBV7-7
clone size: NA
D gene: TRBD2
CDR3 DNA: TGTGCCAGCAGCTTAGGTCATCGGGGGGGAGAAGAGACCCAGTACTTC
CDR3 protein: CASSLGHRGGEETQYF

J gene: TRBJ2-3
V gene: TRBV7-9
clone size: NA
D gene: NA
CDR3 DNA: TGTGCCAGCCGAACTTACACAGATACGCAGTATTTT
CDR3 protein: CASRTYTDTQYF